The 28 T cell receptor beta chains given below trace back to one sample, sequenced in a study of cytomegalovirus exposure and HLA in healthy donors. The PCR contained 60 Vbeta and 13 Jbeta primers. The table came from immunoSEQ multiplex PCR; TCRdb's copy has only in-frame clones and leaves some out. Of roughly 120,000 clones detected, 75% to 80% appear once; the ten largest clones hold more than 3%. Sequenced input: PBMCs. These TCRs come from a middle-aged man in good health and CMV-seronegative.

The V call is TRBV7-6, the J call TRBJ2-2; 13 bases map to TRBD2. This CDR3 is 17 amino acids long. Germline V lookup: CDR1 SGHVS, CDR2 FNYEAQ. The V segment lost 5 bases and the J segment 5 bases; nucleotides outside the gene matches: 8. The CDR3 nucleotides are TGTGCCAGCAGCGGCACTAGCGGGGGGGCCGGGACCGGGGAGCTGTTTTTT. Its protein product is CASSGTSGGAGTGELFF.

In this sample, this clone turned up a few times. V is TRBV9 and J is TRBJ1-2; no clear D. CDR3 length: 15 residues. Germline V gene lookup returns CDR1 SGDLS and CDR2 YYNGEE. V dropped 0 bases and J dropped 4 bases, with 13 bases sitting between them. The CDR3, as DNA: TGTGCCAGCAGCGTAGCCCGTGAGGTGGGCTATGGCTACACCTTC. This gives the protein CASSVAREVGYGYTF.

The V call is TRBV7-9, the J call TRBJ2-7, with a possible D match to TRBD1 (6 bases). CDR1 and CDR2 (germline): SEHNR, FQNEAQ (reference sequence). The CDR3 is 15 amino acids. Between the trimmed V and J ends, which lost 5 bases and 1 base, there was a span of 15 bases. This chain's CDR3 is CASSPRQEPSYEQYF. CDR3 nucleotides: TGTGCCAGCAGCCCCCGACAGGAACCATCCTACGAGCAGTACTTC.

The CDR3 DNA follows: TGTGCCAGCAGCTTGAACTCTTTAAATGGCTACACCTTC. This codes for CASSLNSLNGYTF. V usage is TRBV7-9 and J usage is TRBJ1-2; D not resolved. V dropped 3 bases and J dropped 6 bases, with 11 bases sitting between them. Germline V gives CDR1 SEHNR, CDR2 FQNEAQ (reference sequence). CDR3 size: 13 residues.

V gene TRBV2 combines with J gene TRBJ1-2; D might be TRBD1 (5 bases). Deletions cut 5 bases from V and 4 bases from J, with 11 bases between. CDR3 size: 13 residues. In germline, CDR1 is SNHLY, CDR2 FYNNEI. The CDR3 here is CASSLRDRYGYTF. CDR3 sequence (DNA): TGTGCCAGCAGTCTCAGGGATCGCTATGGCTACACCTTC.

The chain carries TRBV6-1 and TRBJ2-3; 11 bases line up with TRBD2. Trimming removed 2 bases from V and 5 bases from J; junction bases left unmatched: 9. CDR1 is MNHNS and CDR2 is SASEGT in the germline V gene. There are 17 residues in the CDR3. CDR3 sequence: CASSESTSGGYGDTQYF. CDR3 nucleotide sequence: TGTGCCAGCAGTGAAAGTACTAGCGGGGGATATGGAGATACGCAGTATTTT.

For the CDR3, the DNA is TGTGCCAGCAGTCCGTCCCGGACAGGGAGCCCCTACGAGCAGTACTTC. This codes for CASSPSRTGSPYEQYF. This chain links TRBV27 with TRBJ2-7; 8 bases agree with TRBD1. The ends lost 5 bases at V and 2 bases at J; junction bases unmatched: 11. The CDR3 has 16 residues. CDR1 and CDR2 (germline): MNHEY, SMNVEV (reference sequence).

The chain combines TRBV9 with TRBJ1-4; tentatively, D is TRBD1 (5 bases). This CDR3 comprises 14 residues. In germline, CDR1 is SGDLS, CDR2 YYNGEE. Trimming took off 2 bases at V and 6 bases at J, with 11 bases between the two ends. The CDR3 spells CASSVGGIDEKLFF. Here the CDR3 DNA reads TGTGCCAGCAGCGTCGGGGGGATAGATGAAAAACTGTTTTTT.

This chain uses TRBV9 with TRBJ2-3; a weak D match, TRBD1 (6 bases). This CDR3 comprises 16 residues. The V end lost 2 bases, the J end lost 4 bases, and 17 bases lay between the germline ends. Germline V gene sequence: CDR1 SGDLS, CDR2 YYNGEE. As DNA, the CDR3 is TGTGCCAGCAGCGTGGGGACATCTAGTACCTCAGATACGCAGTATTTT. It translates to CASSVGTSSTSDTQYF.

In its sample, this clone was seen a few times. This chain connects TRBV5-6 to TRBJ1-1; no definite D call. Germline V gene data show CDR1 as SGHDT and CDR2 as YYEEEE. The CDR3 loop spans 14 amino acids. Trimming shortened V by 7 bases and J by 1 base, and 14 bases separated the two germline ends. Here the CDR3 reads CASCPNRANTEAFF. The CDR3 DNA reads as TGTGCCAGCTGCCCCAACAGAGCGAACACTGAAGCTTTCTTT. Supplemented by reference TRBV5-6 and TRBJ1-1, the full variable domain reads DAGVTQSPTHLIKTRGQQVTLRCSPKSGHDTVSWYQQALGQGPQFIFQYYEEEERQRGNFPDRFSGHQFPNYSSELNVNALLLGDSALYLCASCPNRANTEAFFGQGTRLTVV.

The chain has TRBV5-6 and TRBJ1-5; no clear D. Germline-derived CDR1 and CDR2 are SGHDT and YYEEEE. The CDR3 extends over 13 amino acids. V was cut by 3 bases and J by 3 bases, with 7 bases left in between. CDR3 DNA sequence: TGTGCCAGCAGCTCCGGGGTCAATCAGCCCCAGCATTTT. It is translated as CASSSGVNQPQHF.

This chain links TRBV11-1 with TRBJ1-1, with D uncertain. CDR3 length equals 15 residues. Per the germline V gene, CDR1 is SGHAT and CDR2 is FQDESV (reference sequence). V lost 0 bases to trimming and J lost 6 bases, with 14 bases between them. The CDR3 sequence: CASSLALRGSPEAFF. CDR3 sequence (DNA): TGTGCCAGCAGCTTAGCGCTAAGAGGGTCCCCTGAAGCTTTCTTT.

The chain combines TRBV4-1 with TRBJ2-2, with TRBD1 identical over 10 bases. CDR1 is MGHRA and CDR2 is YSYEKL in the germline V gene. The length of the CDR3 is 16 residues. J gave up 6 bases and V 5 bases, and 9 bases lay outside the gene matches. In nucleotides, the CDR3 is TGCGCCAGCAGCGTAAGGACAGGGGGGCTCCCCGGGGAGCTGTTTTTT. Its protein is CASSVRTGGLPGELFF.

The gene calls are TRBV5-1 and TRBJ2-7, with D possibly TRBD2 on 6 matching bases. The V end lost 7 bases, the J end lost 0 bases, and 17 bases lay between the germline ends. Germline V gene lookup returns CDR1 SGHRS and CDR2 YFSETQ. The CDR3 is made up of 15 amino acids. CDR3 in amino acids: CASSLGGEGSYEQYF. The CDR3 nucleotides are TGCGCCAGCTCCTTGGGGGGAGAAGGCTCCTACGAGCAGTACTTC.

This CDR3 reads CSVGSSANTGELFF. Written as DNA, the CDR3 is TGCAGCGTGGGGAGTTCAGCGAACACCGGGGAGCTGTTTTTT. This rearrangement joins TRBV29-1 to TRBJ2-2; tentative D call: TRBD2 (5 bases). V shed 6 bases and J shed 0 bases, with 11 bases lying between them. The germline gives CDR1 SQVTM, CDR2 ANQGSEA. The CDR3 has 14 residues.

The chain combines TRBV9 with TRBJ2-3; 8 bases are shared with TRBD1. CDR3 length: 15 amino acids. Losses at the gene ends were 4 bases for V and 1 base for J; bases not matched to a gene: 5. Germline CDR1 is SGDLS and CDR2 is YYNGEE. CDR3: CASSPGTGRTDTQYF. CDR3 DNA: TGTGCCAGCAGCCCCGGGACAGGCCGCACAGATACGCAGTATTTT.

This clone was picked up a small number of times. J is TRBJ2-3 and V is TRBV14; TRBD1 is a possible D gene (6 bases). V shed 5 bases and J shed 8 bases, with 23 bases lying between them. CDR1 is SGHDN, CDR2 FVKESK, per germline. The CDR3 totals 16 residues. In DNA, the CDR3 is TGTGCCAGCAGCGGAAATCACAGGGCCCAGATCGTTACGCAGTATTTT. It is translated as CASSGNHRAQIVTQYF.

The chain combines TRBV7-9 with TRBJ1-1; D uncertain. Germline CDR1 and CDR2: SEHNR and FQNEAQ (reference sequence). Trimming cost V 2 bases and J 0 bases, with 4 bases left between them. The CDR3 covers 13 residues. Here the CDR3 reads CASSLSVNTEAFF. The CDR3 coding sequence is TGTGCCAGCAGCTTATCCGTGAACACTGAAGCTTTCTTT.

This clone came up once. The CDR3: CASSLWLLAGENEQFF. The CDR3 nucleotides read TGTGCCAGCAGCTTATGGTTACTAGCGGGGGAGAATGAGCAGTTCTTC. The rearrangement uses TRBV7-2 and TRBJ2-1, with 11 bases that match TRBD2. CDR1 is SGHTA and CDR2 is FQGNSA in the germline V gene. The CDR3 runs to 16 residues. Trimming at V came to 2 bases and at J to 7 bases, leaving 7 bases not matched to a gene.

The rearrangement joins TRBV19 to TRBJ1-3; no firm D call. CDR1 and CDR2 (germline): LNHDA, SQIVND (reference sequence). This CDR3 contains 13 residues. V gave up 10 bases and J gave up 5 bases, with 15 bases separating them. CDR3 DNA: TGTGCCACGCGAGGAACGGGAAGAAACACCATATATTTT. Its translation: CATRGTGRNTIYF.

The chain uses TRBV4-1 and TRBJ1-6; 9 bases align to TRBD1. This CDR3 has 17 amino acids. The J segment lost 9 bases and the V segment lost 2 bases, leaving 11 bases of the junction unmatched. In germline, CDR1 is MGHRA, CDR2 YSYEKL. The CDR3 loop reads CASSQRYKGQGGSPLHF. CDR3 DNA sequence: TGCGCCAGCAGCCAACGGTACAAGGGACAGGGAGGTTCACCCCTCCACTTT.

The CDR3: CASRNPGMANEQFF. CDR3 bases: TGTGCCAGTAGAAACCCAGGGATGGCCAATGAGCAGTTCTTC. The chain joins TRBV19 to TRBJ2-1; maybe TRBD1 (5 bases). The germline CDR1 and CDR2 sequences are LNHDA and SQIVND (reference sequence). The CDR3 runs 14 residues. The ends were cut back, 6 bases at V and 6 bases at J, with 15 bases in the middle.

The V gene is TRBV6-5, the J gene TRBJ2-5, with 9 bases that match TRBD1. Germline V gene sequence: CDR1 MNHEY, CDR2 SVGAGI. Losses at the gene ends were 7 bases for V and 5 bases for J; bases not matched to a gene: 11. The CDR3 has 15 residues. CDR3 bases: TGTGCCAGCACTCACCGGGACAGGGCATGGGAGACCCAGTACTTC. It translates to CASTHRDRAWETQYF.

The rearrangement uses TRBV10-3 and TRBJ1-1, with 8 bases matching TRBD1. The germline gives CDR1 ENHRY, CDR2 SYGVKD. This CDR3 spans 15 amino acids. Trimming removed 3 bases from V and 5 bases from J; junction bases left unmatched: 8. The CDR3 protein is CAISDGQGQITEAFF. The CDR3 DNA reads TGTGCCATCAGTGACGGACAGGGACAAATTACTGAAGCTTTCTTT.

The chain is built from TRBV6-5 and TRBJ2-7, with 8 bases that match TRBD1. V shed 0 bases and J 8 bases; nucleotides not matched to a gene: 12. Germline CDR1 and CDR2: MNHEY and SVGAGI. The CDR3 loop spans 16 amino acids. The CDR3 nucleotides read TGTGCCAGCAGTTACTCGATAGAGGCAGGGGGCGCAAAGCAGTACTTC. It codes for CASSYSIEAGGAKQYF.

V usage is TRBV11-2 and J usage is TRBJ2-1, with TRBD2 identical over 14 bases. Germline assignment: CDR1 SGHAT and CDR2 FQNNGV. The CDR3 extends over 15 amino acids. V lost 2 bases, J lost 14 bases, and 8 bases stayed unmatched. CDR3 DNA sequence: TGTGCCAGCAGCTTAAGGGGACTAGCGGGGGCCGGGGAGTTCTTC. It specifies CASSLRGLAGAGEFF.

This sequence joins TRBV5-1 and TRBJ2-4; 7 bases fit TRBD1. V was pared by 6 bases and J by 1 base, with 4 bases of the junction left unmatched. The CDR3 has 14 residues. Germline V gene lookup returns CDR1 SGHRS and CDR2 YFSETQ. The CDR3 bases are TGCGCCAGCAATACAGGGGAGGCCAAAAACATTCAGTACTTC. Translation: CASNTGEAKNIQYF.

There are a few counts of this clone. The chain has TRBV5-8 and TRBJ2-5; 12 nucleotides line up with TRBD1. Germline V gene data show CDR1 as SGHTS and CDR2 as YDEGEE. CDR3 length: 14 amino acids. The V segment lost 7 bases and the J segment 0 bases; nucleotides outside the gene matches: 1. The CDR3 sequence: CASRDRGHQETQYF. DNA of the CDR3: TGTGCCAGCCGGGACAGGGGGCACCAAGAGACCCAGTACTTC. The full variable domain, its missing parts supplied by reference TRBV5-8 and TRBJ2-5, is EAGVTQSPTHLIKTRGQQATLRCSPISGHTSVYWYQQALGLGLQFLLWYDEGEERNRGNFPPRFSGRQFPNYSSELNVNALELEDSALYLCASRDRGHQETQYFGPGTRLLVL.